Listed below are T cell receptor beta chains from one sample, sequenced in a study of blood T cell repertoires in COVID-19. Here immunoSEQ multiplex PCR was the method, and the copy in TCRdb shows in-frame clones only, minus some. The data hold around 270,000 clones, with roughly 85% observed a single time. The sequencing input was PBMCs or T cells enriched from blood (not recorded which). These receptors all stem from a woman in her 30s who had recovered from COVID-19. The CDR3 runs from the conserved cysteine through the conserved F or W. The D gene is left open where the match is weak. Part of the rows lack a size; the others show once, few, many or a class for expanded clones.

v_gene	d_gene	j_gene	abundance	CDR3aa	CDR3nt
TRBV7-3	-	TRBJ2-1	once	CASSFLSDNEQFF	TGTGCCAGCAGCTTTCTTAGTGACAATGAGCAGTTCTTC
TRBV5-6	-	TRBJ1-5	once	CASSSLGISNQPQHF	TGTGCCAGCAGCTCCCTGGGCATTAGTAATCAGCCCCAGCATTTT
TRBV2	-	TRBJ2-5	-	CASSDRRPGETQYF	TGTGCCAGCAGTGACCGGAGGCCGGGGGAGACCCAGTACTTC
TRBV7-9	TRBD2	TRBJ2-1	-	CASSPGLAAYNEQFF	TGTGCCAGCAGCCCGGGACTAGCGGCCTACAATGAGCAGTTCTTC
TRBV30	-	TRBJ1-1	-	CAWSPVTEAFF	TGTGCCTGGAGTCCAGTCACTGAAGCTTTCTTT
TRBV6-5	-	TRBJ1-2	-	CASSPDLGRGYTF	TGTGCCAGCAGTCCTGACCTTGGCAGGGGCTACACCTTC
TRBV29-1	-	TRBJ1-6	-	CSARQAYNSPLHF	TGCAGCGCCCGACAGGCTTATAATTCACCCCTCCACTTT
TRBV7-2	-	TRBJ2-4	-	CASSSRGGGNIQYF	TGTGCCAGCAGCTCCAGGGGCGGGGGAAACATTCAGTACTTC
TRBV6-6	-	TRBJ2-1	-	CASTTRRAYNEQFF	TGTGCCAGCACAACCCGTCGCGCCTACAATGAGCAGTTCTTC
TRBV29-1	-	TRBJ1-3	-	CSVLQNSGNTIYF	TGCAGCGTTCTTCAGAACTCTGGAAACACCATATATTTT
TRBV6-5	TRBD1	TRBJ1-1	once	CASTRTGGWSRFF	TGTGCCAGCACCCGGACAGGGGGCTGGTCGAGATTCTTT
TRBV7-9	-	TRBJ1-1	-	CASSLEGRNTEAFF	TGTGCCAGCAGCTTAGAGGGGCGCAACACTGAAGCTTTCTTT
TRBV11-2	-	TRBJ2-5	few	CASRGRGLASYF	TGTGCCAGCAGGGGAAGGGGGTTAGCCTCGTACTTC
TRBV28	TRBD1	TRBJ1-5	-	CASSSPGQGHQPQHF	TGTGCCAGCAGTTCCCCGGGACAGGGTCATCAGCCCCAGCATTTT
TRBV27	TRBD2	TRBJ2-7	-	CASRLAGKEEQYF	TGTGCCAGTCGACTAGCGGGGAAGGAAGAGCAGTACTTC
TRBV6-5	-	TRBJ1-1	-	CASSGVFEAFF	TGTGCCAGCAGCGGAGTCTTCGAGGCTTTCTTT
TRBV18	-	TRBJ2-3	-	CASSPVGRSTDTQYF	TGTGCCAGCTCACCGGTGGGCCGGAGCACAGATACGCAGTATTTT
TRBV4-1	-	TRBJ2-7	-	CASSLMEDSSHEQYF	TGCGCCAGCAGCCTTATGGAGGATAGCTCTCACGAGCAGTACTTC
TRBV7-8	-	TRBJ2-3	-	CASSWRKGVRPRATDTQYF	TGTGCCAGCAGCTGGAGAAAGGGAGTCCGACCAAGGGCCACAGATACGCAGTATTTT
TRBV24-1	TRBD2	TRBJ2-7	-	CATSEPGTSGSHEQYF	TGTGCCACCAGTGAGCCCGGGACTAGCGGGAGCCACGAGCAGTACTTC
TRBV18	TRBD1	TRBJ1-6	-	CASSRQGNSPLHF	TGTGCCAGCTCACGACAGGGTAATTCACCCCTCCACTTT
TRBV18	TRBD1	TRBJ1-5	-	CASSPGTGPSNQPQHF	TGTGCCAGCTCACCAGGGACAGGACCTAGCAATCAGCCCCAGCATTTT
TRBV7-6	TRBD1	TRBJ2-5	-	CASSRGQGVSETQYF	TGTGCCAGCAGCCGGGGACAGGGGGTATCGGAGACCCAGTACTTC
TRBV30	TRBD1	TRBJ1-2	-	CAWSVQGANGYTF	TGTGCCTGGAGTGTACAGGGGGCGAATGGCTACACCTTC
TRBV29-1	-	TRBJ2-6	-	CSVAQGSSGANVLTF	TGCAGCGTTGCACAGGGATCCTCTGGGGCCAACGTCCTGACTTTC
TRBV7-6	TRBD2	TRBJ2-3	-	CASSLSPAGGTDTQYF	TGTGCCAGCAGCTTATCGCCGGCGGGGGGCACAGATACGCAGTATTTT
TRBV10-2	-	TRBJ1-2	few	CASSESLPYGYTF	TGCGCCAGCAGTGAGTCACTACCTTATGGCTACACCTTC
TRBV10-2	TRBD2	TRBJ2-1	-	CASRPNPGTSGRARVNEQFF	TGCGCCAGCAGGCCCAACCCGGGGACTAGCGGGAGGGCCCGGGTCAATGAGCAGTTCTTC
TRBV6-5	-	TRBJ1-1	once	CASNPRWGGAEAFF	TGTGCCAGCAACCCGAGATGGGGGGGGGCTGAAGCTTTCTTT
TRBV6-5	-	TRBJ1-2	-	CASSWRGEDGGYTF	TGTGCCAGCAGTTGGCGAGGAGAAGACGGTGGCTACACCTTC
TRBV7-9	TRBD1	TRBJ1-4	-	CASSIRGQGRNEKLFF	TGTGCCAGCAGCATCCGTGGACAGGGGCGTAATGAAAAACTGTTTTTT
TRBV3-1/TRBV3-2	-	TRBJ2-1	-	CASSQDKRSSLGQFF	TGTGCCAGCAGCCAAGATAAGAGGTCGAGCTTAGGGCAGTTCTTC
TRBV3-1/TRBV3-2	-	TRBJ2-7	-	CASSHSVGLSPYEQYF	TGTGCCAGCAGCCACAGTGTGGGACTTTCACCCTACGAGCAGTACTTC
TRBV5-4	-	TRBJ1-2	-	CASSRDTNYGYTF	TGTGCCAGCAGCCGAGACACTAACTATGGCTACACCTTC
TRBV27	TRBD1	TRBJ1-3	once	CASSSGTGGNTIYF	TGTGCCAGCAGTTCCGGGACAGGCGGAAACACCATATATTTT
TRBV3-1/TRBV3-2	-	TRBJ1-2	-	CASSQGTALPAYTF	TGTGCCAGCAGCCAAGGGACAGCTCTGCCTGCCTACACCTTC
TRBV24-1	TRBD1	TRBJ2-1	-	CATSSSGGYLFSNEQFF	TGTGCCACCAGTTCTTCAGGGGGCTACTTATTTTCCAATGAGCAGTTCTTC
TRBV6-5	TRBD1	TRBJ1-6	-	CASSYGGGQGISPLHF	TGTGCCAGCAGTTACGGGGGGGGACAGGGGATCTCACCCCTCCACTTT
TRBV19	-	TRBJ2-7	-	CASSPGDNYEQYF	TGTGCCAGTAGTCCCGGGGACAACTACGAGCAGTACTTC
TRBV11-2	TRBD2	TRBJ2-1	-	CASSHGLANEQFF	TGTGCCAGCAGCCACGGACTAGCCAATGAGCAGTTCTTC
TRBV5-6	TRBD2	TRBJ2-1	few	CASSSGLAGGPHNEQFF	TGTGCCAGCAGCTCGGGACTAGCGGGGGGGCCCCACAATGAGCAGTTCTTC
TRBV4-1	TRBD1	TRBJ1-3	-	CASSRTGQDNTIYF	TGCGCCAGCAGCCGCACCGGACAGGATAACACCATATATTTT
TRBV28	-	TRBJ1-6	-	CASSRTGFYNSPLHF	TGTGCCAGCAGTCGTACAGGGTTCTATAATTCACCCCTCCACTTT
TRBV7-3	TRBD2	TRBJ2-1	-	CASSLTYGGSLRTTGNEQFF	TGTGCCAGCAGCTTAACGTATGGCGGGAGTTTGCGTACAACAGGCAATGAGCAGTTCTTC
TRBV7-7	TRBD2	TRBJ2-5	-	CASSSGGRASSETQYF	TGTGCCAGCAGCTCCGGAGGGAGGGCTAGCTCAGAGACCCAGTACTTC
TRBV11-3	TRBD1	TRBJ2-3	few	CATSDRAGDTQYF	TGTGCCACCTCGGACAGGGCTGGAGATACGCAGTATTTT
TRBV5-1	TRBD1	TRBJ2-5	-	CASSSRDSSLETQYF	TGCGCCAGCAGCTCTCGGGACAGTAGTTTGGAGACCCAGTACTTC